Listed below are T cell receptor beta chains from one sample, sequenced in a study of CD8+CD57+ T cells in acquired aplastic anemia. Each CDR3 protein is one row after TCRdb ran MiXCR on the reads. The sample includes under 200,000 distinct CDR3 sequences, 60% to 70% of them seen just once. Sequencing was performed on sorted CD4+, CD8+, or CD8+CD57+ T cells (not recorded which) from PBMCs. These receptors originate from a human donor in good health. CDR3s include the opening cysteine and the closing phenylalanine or tryptophan. Each record gives: D gene, J gene, clone size, V gene, CDR3 protein, CDR3 DNA. A D gene is named only where the DNA matches it firmly. Clone size is not always given. Where it is, it says once, few, many or a class for expanded clones.

d_gene: TRBD2; j_gene: TRBJ2-1; abundance: NA; v_gene: TRBV9; CDR3aa: CAGSSGGNSYNEQFF; CDR3nt: TGTGCCGGCAGCAGCGGGGGTAACTCCTACAATGAGCAGTTCTTC
d_gene: TRBD1; j_gene: TRBJ1-5; abundance: NA; v_gene: TRBV19; CDR3aa: CASSIDRYRGVGNQPQHF; CDR3nt: TGTGCCAGTAGTATAGATCGGTACAGGGGGGTTGGCAATCAGCCCCAGCATTTT
d_gene: NA; j_gene: TRBJ1-5; abundance: NA; v_gene: TRBV20-1; CDR3aa: CSAGRQGRYGNQPQHF; CDR3nt: TGCAGTGCGGGCCGCCAGGGCCGATATGGCAATCAGCCCCAGCATTTT
d_gene: NA; j_gene: TRBJ1-5; abundance: NA; v_gene: TRBV5-1; CDR3aa: CASSLSSGDQPQHF; CDR3nt: TGCGCCAGCAGCTTGTCATCGGGTGATCAGCCCCAGCATTTT
d_gene: NA; j_gene: TRBJ2-3; abundance: NA; v_gene: TRBV9; CDR3aa: CASSGSNDRADTQYF; CDR3nt: TGTGCCAGCAGCGGATCGAACGATCGGGCAGATACGCAGTATTTT
d_gene: TRBD1; j_gene: TRBJ2-7; abundance: NA; v_gene: TRBV29-1; CDR3aa: CRVDRDAAAAGQYF; CDR3nt: TGCAGGGTCGACAGGGATGCAGCAGCAGCAGGGCAGTACTTC
d_gene: NA; j_gene: TRBJ2-7; abundance: few; v_gene: TRBV3-1; CDR3aa: CASSQDWLGYEQYF; CDR3nt: TGTGCCAGCAGCCAAGATTGGCTCGGGTACGAGCAGTACTTC
d_gene: TRBD1; j_gene: TRBJ2-5; abundance: NA; v_gene: TRBV19; CDR3aa: CASSIGQGSGETQYF; CDR3nt: TGTGCCAGTAGTATAGGACAGGGGTCCGGTGAGACCCAGTACTTC
d_gene: TRBD2; j_gene: TRBJ2-2; abundance: NA; v_gene: TRBV20-1; CDR3aa: CSARLAGRNTGELFF; CDR3nt: TGCAGTGCTAGACTAGCGGGAAGGAACACAGGGGAGCTGTTTTTT
d_gene: TRBD1; j_gene: TRBJ2-1; abundance: NA; v_gene: TRBV10-3; CDR3aa: CAIRSGTVDSYNEQFF; CDR3nt: TGTGCCATCAGATCCGGGACAGTCGACTCCTACAATGAGCAGTTCTTC
d_gene: NA; j_gene: TRBJ1-5; abundance: many; v_gene: TRBV6-5; CDR3aa: CASSYSIYQPQHF; CDR3nt: TGTGCCAGCAGTTACTCTATCTATCAGCCCCAGCATTTT
d_gene: TRBD1; j_gene: TRBJ2-3; abundance: NA; v_gene: TRBV7-6; CDR3aa: CASSLEGQGAGDTQYF; CDR3nt: TGTGCCAGCAGCTTAGAGGGCCAGGGGGCTGGAGATACGCAGTATTTT
d_gene: TRBD2; j_gene: TRBJ2-1; abundance: NA; v_gene: TRBV9; CDR3aa: CASSPGLRSPYNEQFF; CDR3nt: TGTGCCAGCAGCCCGGGACTAAGGAGCCCCTACAATGAGCAGTTCTTC
d_gene: NA; j_gene: TRBJ2-7; abundance: few; v_gene: TRBV14; CDR3aa: CASSQSRRGEQYF; CDR3nt: TGTGCCAGCAGCCAAAGCCGGCGAGGGGAGCAGTACTTC
d_gene: NA; j_gene: TRBJ2-7; abundance: many; v_gene: TRBV6-6; CDR3aa: CASSYSALGGLIPYEQYF; CDR3nt: TGTGCCAGCAGTTACTCGGCTCTCGGGGGGCTGATACCCTACGAGCAGTACTTC
d_gene: NA; j_gene: TRBJ2-1; abundance: NA; v_gene: TRBV7-2; CDR3aa: CASSLDRGGMNEQFF; CDR3nt: TGTGCCAGCAGCTTAGACAGGGGAGGAATGAATGAGCAGTTCTTC
d_gene: NA; j_gene: TRBJ2-3; abundance: NA; v_gene: TRBV20-1; CDR3aa: CSAPGQNTDTQYF; CDR3nt: TGCAGTGCCCCAGGACAGAACACAGATACGCAGTATTTT
d_gene: NA; j_gene: TRBJ1-6; abundance: few; v_gene: TRBV25-1; CDR3aa: CASSFMGSPLHF; CDR3nt: TGTGCCAGCAGTTTTATGGGTTCACCCCTCCACTTT
d_gene: TRBD1; j_gene: TRBJ2-7; abundance: NA; v_gene: TRBV7-3; CDR3aa: CASSWTGGTDEQYF; CDR3nt: TGTGCCAGCAGTTGGACAGGGGGCACAGACGAGCAGTACTTC
d_gene: NA; j_gene: TRBJ2-1; abundance: many; v_gene: TRBV13; CDR3aa: CASSLRNEQFF; CDR3nt: TGTGCCAGCAGCCTCAGGAATGAGCAGTTCTTC
d_gene: NA; j_gene: TRBJ2-1; abundance: once; v_gene: TRBV7-9; CDR3aa: CASSSGLTYNEQFF; CDR3nt: TGTGCCAGCAGCTCAGGGTTGACCTACAATGAGCAGTTCTTC
d_gene: NA; j_gene: TRBJ1-2; abundance: NA; v_gene: TRBV10-3; CDR3aa: CAIRPGLADYGYTF; CDR3nt: TGTGCCATCAGACCAGGACTCGCCGACTATGGCTACACCTTC
d_gene: NA; j_gene: TRBJ2-1; abundance: once; v_gene: TRBV7-3; CDR3aa: CASSLGVSSYNEQFF; CDR3nt: TGTGCCAGCAGCTTAGGCGTGTCCTCCTACAATGAGCAGTTCTTC
d_gene: NA; j_gene: TRBJ2-7; abundance: NA; v_gene: TRBV7-9; CDR3aa: CASSPSGGREQYF; CDR3nt: TGTGCCAGCAGCCCCTCAGGGGGGAGGGAGCAGTACTTC
d_gene: TRBD2; j_gene: TRBJ2-3; abundance: many; v_gene: TRBV2; CDR3aa: CASSYGLAGVGDTQYF; CDR3nt: TGTGCCAGCAGCTACGGACTAGCGGGAGTAGGCGATACGCAGTATTTT
d_gene: NA; j_gene: TRBJ1-4; abundance: NA; v_gene: TRBV20-1; CDR3aa: CSAALHQKDEKLFF; CDR3nt: TGCAGTGCCGCATTACACCAGAAGGATGAAAAACTGTTTTTT
d_gene: NA; j_gene: TRBJ2-1; abundance: NA; v_gene: TRBV11-3; CDR3aa: CASSLNSLNEQFF; CDR3nt: TGTGCCAGCAGCCTTAACAGCCTTAATGAGCAGTTCTTC
d_gene: TRBD1; j_gene: TRBJ1-1; abundance: NA; v_gene: TRBV6-5; CDR3aa: CASKTGGRDTGAFF; CDR3nt: TGTGCCAGCAAGACAGGGGGCAGGGACACTGGAGCTTTCTTT
d_gene: NA; j_gene: TRBJ2-7; abundance: few; v_gene: TRBV20-1; CDR3aa: CSARDMGRAIYEQYF; CDR3nt: TGCAGTGCTAGAGACATGGGGCGGGCTATCTACGAGCAGTACTTC
d_gene: TRBD1; j_gene: TRBJ2-3; abundance: once; v_gene: TRBV10-1; CDR3aa: CATSTGRGTDTQYF; CDR3nt: TGCGCCACGTCGACAGGGAGAGGCACAGATACGCAGTATTTT
d_gene: NA; j_gene: TRBJ2-3; abundance: NA; v_gene: TRBV5-1; CDR3aa: CASRSPAGQPTDTQYF; CDR3nt: TGCGCCAGCAGGTCACCCGCGGGACAGCCCACAGATACGCAGTATTTT
d_gene: NA; j_gene: TRBJ2-3; abundance: NA; v_gene: TRBV10-3; CDR3aa: CAIRESATDTQYF; CDR3nt: TGTGCCATCAGGGAGTCGGCCACAGATACGCAGTATTTT
d_gene: TRBD1; j_gene: TRBJ2-7; abundance: once; v_gene: TRBV6-5; CDR3aa: CASSYDRVSYEQYF; CDR3nt: TGTGCCAGCAGTTACGACAGGGTCTCCTACGAGCAGTACTTC
d_gene: TRBD1; j_gene: TRBJ2-1; abundance: NA; v_gene: TRBV6-2/TRBV6-3; CDR3aa: CASNPDRGSEQFF; CDR3nt: TGTGCCAGCAATCCCGACAGGGGGTCTGAGCAGTTCTTC
d_gene: NA; j_gene: TRBJ2-2; abundance: NA; v_gene: TRBV24-1; CDR3aa: CATSGSGTKNTGELFF; CDR3nt: TGTGCCACCAGTGGATCCGGGACAAAAAACACCGGGGAGCTGTTTTTT
d_gene: TRBD2; j_gene: TRBJ2-7; abundance: NA; v_gene: TRBV2; CDR3aa: CASSFSPGLAGAYEQYF; CDR3nt: TGTGCCAGCAGTTTCTCCCCGGGACTAGCGGGAGCATACGAGCAGTACTTC